Listed below are T cell receptor beta chains from one sample, sequenced in a study of blood T cell repertoires in COVID-19. Only in-frame clones appear in the TCRdb table, and some are missing; sequencing was by immunoSEQ multiplex PCR. The sample records some 100,000 clones, about 90% being singletons. The source material was peripheral blood. Receptors originate from a human donor in a cohort sampled during active COVID-19. Each CDR3 is given with its conserved first and last residue.

v_gene	j_gene	CDR3aa
TRBV12-3/TRBV12-4	TRBJ1-1	CASLRLNTEAFF
TRBV7-2	TRBJ2-2	CASSLVSASGSGTGELFF
TRBV6-2/TRBV6-3	TRBJ2-1	CASSGLGGYNEQFF
TRBV13	TRBJ2-5	CASSGQSGLAVQETQYF
TRBV9	TRBJ2-2	CASSVNSLAGVGFATGELFF
TRBV5-8	TRBJ2-1	CASSLGQNEQFF
TRBV11-2	TRBJ2-3	CASSLKTGVRTDTQYF
TRBV24-1	TRBJ2-3	CATSSVAGSDTQYF
TRBV19	TRBJ2-1	CASSKAEAGQGVRNEQFF
TRBV5-1	TRBJ1-1	CASSPDFGMNTEAFF
TRBV9	TRBJ2-1	CASSVVPQGDYNEQFF
TRBV4-3	TRBJ1-4	CASSQDGAGLNEKLFF